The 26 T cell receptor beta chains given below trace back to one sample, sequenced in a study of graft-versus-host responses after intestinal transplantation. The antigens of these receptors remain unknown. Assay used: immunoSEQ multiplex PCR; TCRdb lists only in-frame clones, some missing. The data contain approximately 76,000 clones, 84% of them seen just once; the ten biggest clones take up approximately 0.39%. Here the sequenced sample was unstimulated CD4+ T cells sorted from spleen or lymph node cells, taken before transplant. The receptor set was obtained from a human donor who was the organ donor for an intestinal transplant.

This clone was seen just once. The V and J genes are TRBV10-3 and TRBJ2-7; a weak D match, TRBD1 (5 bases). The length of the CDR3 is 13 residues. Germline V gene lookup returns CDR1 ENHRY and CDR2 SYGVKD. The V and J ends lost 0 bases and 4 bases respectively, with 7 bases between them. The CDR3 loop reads CAISESAGYEQYV. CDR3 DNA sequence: TGTGCCATCAGTGAGTCGGCAGGGTACGAGCAGTACGTC.

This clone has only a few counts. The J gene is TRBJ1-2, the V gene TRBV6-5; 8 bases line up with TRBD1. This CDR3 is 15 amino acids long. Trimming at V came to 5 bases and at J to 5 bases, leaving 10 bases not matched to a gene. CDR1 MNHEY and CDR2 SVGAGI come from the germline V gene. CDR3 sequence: CASSLKPQGEYGYTF. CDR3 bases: TGTGCCAGCAGTCTGAAACCACAGGGGGAATATGGCTACACCTTC.

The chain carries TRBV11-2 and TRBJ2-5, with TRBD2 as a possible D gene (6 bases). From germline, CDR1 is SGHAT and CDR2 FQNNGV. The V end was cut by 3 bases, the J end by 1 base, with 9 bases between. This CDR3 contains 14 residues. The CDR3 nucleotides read TGTGCCAGCAGCTTCGTTAGCGGCCAAGAGACCCAGTACTTC. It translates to CASSFVSGQETQYF.

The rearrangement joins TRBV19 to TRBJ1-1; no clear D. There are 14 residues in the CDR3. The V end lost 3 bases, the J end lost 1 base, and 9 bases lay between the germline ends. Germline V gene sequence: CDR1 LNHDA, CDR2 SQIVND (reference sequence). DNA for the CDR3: TGTGCCAGTAGTATGGTCCGGTGGAACACTGAAGCTTTCTTT. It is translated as CASSMVRWNTEAFF. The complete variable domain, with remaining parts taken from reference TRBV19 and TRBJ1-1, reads DGGITQSPKYLFRKEGQNVTLSCEQNLNHDAMYWYRQDPGQGLRLIYYSQIVNDFQKGDIAEGYSVSREKKESFPLTVTSAQKNPTAFYLCASSMVRWNTEAFFGQGTRLTVV.

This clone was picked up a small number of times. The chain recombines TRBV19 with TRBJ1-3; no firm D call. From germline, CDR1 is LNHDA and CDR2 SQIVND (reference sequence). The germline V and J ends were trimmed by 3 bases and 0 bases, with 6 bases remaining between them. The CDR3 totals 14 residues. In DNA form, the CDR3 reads TGTGCCAGTAGTATGAGGAACTCTGGAAACACCATATATTTT. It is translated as CASSMRNSGNTIYF.

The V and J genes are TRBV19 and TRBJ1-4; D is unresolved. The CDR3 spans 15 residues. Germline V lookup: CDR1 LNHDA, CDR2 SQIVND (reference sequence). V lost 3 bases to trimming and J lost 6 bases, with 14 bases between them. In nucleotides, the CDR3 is TGTGCCAGTAGTATTGGAGGGATTGCTGATGAAAAACTGTTTTTT. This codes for CASSIGGIADEKLFF.

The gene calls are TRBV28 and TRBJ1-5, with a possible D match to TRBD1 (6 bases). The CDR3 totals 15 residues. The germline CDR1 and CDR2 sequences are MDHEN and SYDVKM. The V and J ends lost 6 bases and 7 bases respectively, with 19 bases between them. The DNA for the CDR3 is TGTGCCAGCAGCCCTACAGGGAAGAAAGGCCAGCCCCAGCATTTT. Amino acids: CASSPTGKKGQPQHF.

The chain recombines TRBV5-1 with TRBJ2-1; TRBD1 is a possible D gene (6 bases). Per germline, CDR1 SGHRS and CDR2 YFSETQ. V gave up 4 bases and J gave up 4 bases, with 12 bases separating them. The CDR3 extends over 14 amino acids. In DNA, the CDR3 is TGCGCCAGCAGCGCACTACAGGGTTACAATGAGCAGTTCTTC. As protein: CASSALQGYNEQFF.

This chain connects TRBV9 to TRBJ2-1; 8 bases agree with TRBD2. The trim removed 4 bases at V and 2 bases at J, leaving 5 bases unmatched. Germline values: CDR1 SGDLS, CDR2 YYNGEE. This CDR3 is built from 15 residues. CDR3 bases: TGTGCCAGCAGCCCGCGGGGGGCCGCCTACAATGAGCAGTTCTTC. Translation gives CASSPRGAAYNEQFF.

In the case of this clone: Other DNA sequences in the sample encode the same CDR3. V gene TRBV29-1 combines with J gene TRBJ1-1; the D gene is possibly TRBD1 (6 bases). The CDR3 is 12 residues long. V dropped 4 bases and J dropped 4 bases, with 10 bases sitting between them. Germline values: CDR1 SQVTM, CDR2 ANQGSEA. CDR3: CSVGGGRTEAFF. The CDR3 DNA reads TGCAGCGTTGGTGGGGGCCGCACTGAAGCTTTCTTT.

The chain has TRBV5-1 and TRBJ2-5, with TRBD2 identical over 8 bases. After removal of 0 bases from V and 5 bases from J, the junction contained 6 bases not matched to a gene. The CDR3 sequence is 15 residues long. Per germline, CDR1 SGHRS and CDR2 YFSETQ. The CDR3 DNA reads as TGCGCCAGCAGCTTGGCGGGGGGGCTCTTGGAGACCCAGTACTTC. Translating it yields CASSLAGGLLETQYF.

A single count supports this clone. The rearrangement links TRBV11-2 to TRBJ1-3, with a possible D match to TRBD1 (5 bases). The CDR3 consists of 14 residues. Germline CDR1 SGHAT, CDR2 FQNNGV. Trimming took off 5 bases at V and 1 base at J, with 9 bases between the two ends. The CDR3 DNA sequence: TGTGCCAGCAGCCAGACAGCTTCTGGAAACACCATATATTTT. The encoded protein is CASSQTASGNTIYF. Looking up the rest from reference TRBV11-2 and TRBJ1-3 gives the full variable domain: EAGVAQSPRYKIIEKRQSVAFWCNPISGHATLYWYQQILGQGPKLLIQFQNNGVVDDSQLPKDRFSAERLKGVDSTLKIQPAKLEDSAVYLCASSQTASGNTIYFGEGSWLTVV.

CDR3 sequence reads: CASSLTGQWEVNTEAFF. In nucleotides, the CDR3 is TGCGCCAGCAGCCTTACGGGACAGTGGGAGGTGAACACTGAAGCTTTCTTT. This sequence joins TRBV5-1 and TRBJ1-1; 7 positions match TRBD1. The germline V gene has CDR1 SGHRS and CDR2 YFSETQ. The V and J ends lost 4 bases and 0 bases, in that order; junction bases with no gene match: 12. The CDR3 is 17 amino acids.

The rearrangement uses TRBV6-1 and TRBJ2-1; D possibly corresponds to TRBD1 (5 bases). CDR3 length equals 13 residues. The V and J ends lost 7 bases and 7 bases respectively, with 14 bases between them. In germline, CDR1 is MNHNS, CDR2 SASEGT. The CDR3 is CASTAGLRNEQFF. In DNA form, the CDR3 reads TGTGCCAGCACAGCAGGGCTGAGGAATGAGCAGTTCTTC.

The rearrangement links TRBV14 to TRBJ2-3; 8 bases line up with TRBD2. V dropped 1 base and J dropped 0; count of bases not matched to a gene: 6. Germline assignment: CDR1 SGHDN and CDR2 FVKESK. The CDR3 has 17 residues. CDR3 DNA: TGTGCCAGCAGCCAAGGTCCGGGGGGGGCCAGCACAGATACGCAGTATTTT. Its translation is CASSQGPGGASTDTQYF.

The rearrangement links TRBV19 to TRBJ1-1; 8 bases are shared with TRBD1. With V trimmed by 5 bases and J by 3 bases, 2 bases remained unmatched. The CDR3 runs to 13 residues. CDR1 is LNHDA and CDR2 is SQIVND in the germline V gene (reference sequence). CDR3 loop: CASSVRGHTEAFF. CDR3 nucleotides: TGTGCCAGTAGTGTCAGGGGGCACACTGAAGCTTTCTTT.

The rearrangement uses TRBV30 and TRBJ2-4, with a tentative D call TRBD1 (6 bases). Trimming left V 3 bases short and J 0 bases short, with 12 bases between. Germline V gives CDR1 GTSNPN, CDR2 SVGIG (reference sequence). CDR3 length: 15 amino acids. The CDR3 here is CAWSRDNLAKNIQYF. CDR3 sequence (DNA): TGTGCCTGGAGCCGGGACAACCTAGCCAAAAACATTCAGTACTTC.

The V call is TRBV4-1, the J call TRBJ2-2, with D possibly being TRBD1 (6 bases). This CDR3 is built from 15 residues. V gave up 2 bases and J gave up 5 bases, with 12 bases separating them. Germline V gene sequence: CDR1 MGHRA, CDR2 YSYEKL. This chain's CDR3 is CASSQYHRVTGELFF. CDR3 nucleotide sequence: TGCGCCAGCAGCCAATATCACAGGGTAACCGGGGAGCTGTTTTTT.

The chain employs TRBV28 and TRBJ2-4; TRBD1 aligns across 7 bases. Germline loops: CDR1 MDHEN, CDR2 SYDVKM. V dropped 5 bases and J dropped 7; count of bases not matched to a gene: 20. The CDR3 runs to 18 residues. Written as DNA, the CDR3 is TGTGCCAGCAGTCCACAACTGACAGGGATTCGGGGTGTGAACATTCAGTACTTC. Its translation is CASSPQLTGIRGVNIQYF. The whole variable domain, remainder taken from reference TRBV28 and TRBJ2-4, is DVKVTQSSRYLVKRTGEKVFLECVQDMDHENMFWYRQDPGLGLRLIYFSYDVKMKEKGDIPEGYSVSREKKERFSLILESASTNQTSMYLCASSPQLTGIRGVNIQYFGAGTRLSVL.

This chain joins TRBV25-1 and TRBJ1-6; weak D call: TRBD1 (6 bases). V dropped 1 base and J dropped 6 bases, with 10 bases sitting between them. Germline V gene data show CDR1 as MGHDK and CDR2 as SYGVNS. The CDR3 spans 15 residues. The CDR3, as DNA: TGTGCCAGCAGTGAATCCGGACAGACTAATTCACCCCTCCACTTT. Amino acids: CASSESGQTNSPLHF.

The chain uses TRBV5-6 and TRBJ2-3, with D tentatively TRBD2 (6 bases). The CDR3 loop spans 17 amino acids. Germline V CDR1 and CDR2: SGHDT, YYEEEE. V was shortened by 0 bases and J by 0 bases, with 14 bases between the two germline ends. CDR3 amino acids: CASSLGVAALSTDTQYF. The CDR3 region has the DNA TGTGCCAGCAGCTTGGGGGTAGCGGCGCTTAGCACAGATACGCAGTATTTT. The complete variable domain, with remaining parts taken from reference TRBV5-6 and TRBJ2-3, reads DAGVTQSPTHLIKTRGQQVTLRCSPKSGHDTVSWYQQALGQGPQFIFQYYEEEERQRGNFPDRFSGHQFPNYSSELNVNALLLGDSALYLCASSLGVAALSTDTQYFGPGTRLTVL.

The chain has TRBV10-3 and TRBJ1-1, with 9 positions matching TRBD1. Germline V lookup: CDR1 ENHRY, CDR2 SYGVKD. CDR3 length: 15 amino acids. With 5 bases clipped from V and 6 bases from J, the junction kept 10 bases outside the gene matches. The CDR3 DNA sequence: TGTGCCATCAGTAATTCCGGGACAGGGTTCGCTGAAGCTTTCTTT. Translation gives CAISNSGTGFAEAFF.

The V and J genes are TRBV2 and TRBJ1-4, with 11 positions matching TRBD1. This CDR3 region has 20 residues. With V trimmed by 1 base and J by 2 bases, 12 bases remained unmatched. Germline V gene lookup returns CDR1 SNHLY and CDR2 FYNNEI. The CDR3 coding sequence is TGTGCCAGCAGTGAAGTTGCCCCCGGGACAGGGGGTAGGACTAATGAAAAACTGTTTTTT. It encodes CASSEVAPGTGGRTNEKLFF. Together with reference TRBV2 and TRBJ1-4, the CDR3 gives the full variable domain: EPEVTQTPSHQVTQMGQEVILRCVPISNHLYFYWYRQILGQKVEFLVSFYNNEISEKSEIFDDQFSVERPDGSNFTLKIRSTKLEDSAMYFCASSEVAPGTGGRTNEKLFFGSGTQLSVL.

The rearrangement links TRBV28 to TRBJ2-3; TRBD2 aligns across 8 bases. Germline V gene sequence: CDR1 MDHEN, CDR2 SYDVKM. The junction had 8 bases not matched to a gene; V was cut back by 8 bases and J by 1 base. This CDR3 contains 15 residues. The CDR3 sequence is CASREFGGGTDTQYF. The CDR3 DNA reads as TGTGCCAGCCGGGAGTTCGGGGGGGGCACAGATACGCAGTATTTT.

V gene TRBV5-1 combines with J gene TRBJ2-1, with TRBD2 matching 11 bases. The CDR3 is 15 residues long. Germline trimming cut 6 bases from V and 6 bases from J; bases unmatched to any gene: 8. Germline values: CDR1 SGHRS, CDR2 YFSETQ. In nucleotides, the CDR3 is TGCGCCAGCATCCCCCTAGCGGGGGGCCCCAATGAGCAGTTCTTC. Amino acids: CASIPLAGGPNEQFF.

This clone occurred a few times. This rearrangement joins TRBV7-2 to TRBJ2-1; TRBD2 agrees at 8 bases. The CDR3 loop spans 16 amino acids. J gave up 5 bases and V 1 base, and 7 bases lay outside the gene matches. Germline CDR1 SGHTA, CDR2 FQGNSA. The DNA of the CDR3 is TGTGCCAGCAGCTTAGAAATCCAGCGGGGGAACAATGAGCAGTTCTTC. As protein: CASSLEIQRGNNEQFF. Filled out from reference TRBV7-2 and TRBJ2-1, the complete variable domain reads GAGVSQSPSNKVTEKGKDVELRCDPISGHTALYWYRQSLGQGLEFLIYFQGNSAPDKSGLPSDRFSAERTGGSVSTLTIQRTQQEDSAVYLCASSLEIQRGNNEQFFGPGTRLTVL.